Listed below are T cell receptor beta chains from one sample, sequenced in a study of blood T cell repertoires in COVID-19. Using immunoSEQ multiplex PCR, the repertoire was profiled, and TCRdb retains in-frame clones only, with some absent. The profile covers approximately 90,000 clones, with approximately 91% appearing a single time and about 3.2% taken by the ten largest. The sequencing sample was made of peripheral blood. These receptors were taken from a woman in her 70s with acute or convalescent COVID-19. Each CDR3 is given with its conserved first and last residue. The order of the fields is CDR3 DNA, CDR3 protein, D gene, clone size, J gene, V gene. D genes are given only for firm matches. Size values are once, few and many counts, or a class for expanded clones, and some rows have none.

cdr3_nt: TGTGCCAGCAGCTCCCAGGGAGGGCCAGCTTTCTTT
cdr3_aa: CASSSQGGPAFF
d_call: .
clone_size: .
j_call: TRBJ1-1
v_call: TRBV7-9

cdr3_nt: TGTGCCAGCAGGAGTAGCGGCAGCACAGATACGCAGTATTTT
cdr3_aa: CASRSSGSTDTQYF
d_call: .
clone_size: .
j_call: TRBJ2-3
v_call: TRBV27

cdr3_nt: TGTGCCAGCAGAAGCGGGACTAGCCCCGGGGAGCTGTTTTTT
cdr3_aa: CASRSGTSPGELFF
d_call: TRBD2
clone_size: .
j_call: TRBJ2-2
v_call: TRBV27

cdr3_nt: TGTGCCAGCAGCCAAGAGGGCTTCTCCTACAATGAGCAGTTCTTC
cdr3_aa: CASSQEGFSYNEQFF
d_call: .
clone_size: .
j_call: TRBJ2-1
v_call: TRBV3-1/TRBV3-2

cdr3_nt: TGTGCCAGCAGCGGGCAGACAGGGGATGGCTACACCTTC
cdr3_aa: CASSGQTGDGYTF
d_call: TRBD1
clone_size: .
j_call: TRBJ1-2
v_call: TRBV7-2

cdr3_nt: TGTGCCAGCGCAACCCCGGGAAAAGAGACCCAGTACTTC
cdr3_aa: CASATPGKETQYF
d_call: .
clone_size: .
j_call: TRBJ2-5
v_call: TRBV28

cdr3_nt: TGTGCCAGTACCATGGGACAGGGGTCGTATGGCTACACCTTC
cdr3_aa: CASTMGQGSYGYTF
d_call: TRBD1
clone_size: .
j_call: TRBJ1-2
v_call: TRBV19

cdr3_nt: TGTGCCTGGATTACCAACAGGGTTAACACTGAAGCTTTCTTT
cdr3_aa: CAWITNRVNTEAFF
d_call: .
clone_size: .
j_call: TRBJ1-1
v_call: TRBV30

cdr3_nt: TGCGCCAGCAGCTCGGTAGCGGGAGCCGTCAATGAGCAGTTCTTC
cdr3_aa: CASSSVAGAVNEQFF
d_call: TRBD2
clone_size: .
j_call: TRBJ2-1
v_call: TRBV5-1

cdr3_nt: TGTGCCAGCAGCTATAGAGGACAGGAACATAGCAATCAGCCCCAGCATTTT
cdr3_aa: CASSYRGQEHSNQPQHF
d_call: TRBD1
clone_size: .
j_call: TRBJ1-5
v_call: TRBV7-9

cdr3_nt: TGCGCCAGCAGCTTGACGGGAATTAATGAAGAAAAACTGTTTTTT
cdr3_aa: CASSLTGINEEKLFF
d_call: .
clone_size: .
j_call: TRBJ1-4
v_call: TRBV5-1

cdr3_nt: TGTGCCTGGAGTGTACCCGGGACTAGCGGGTTTGAGCAGTTCTTC
cdr3_aa: CAWSVPGTSGFEQFF
d_call: TRBD2
clone_size: .
j_call: TRBJ2-1
v_call: TRBV30

cdr3_nt: TGTGCCAGCAGCACAACGGGCGGGGAGCTGTTTTTT
cdr3_aa: CASSTTGGELFF
d_call: .
clone_size: .
j_call: TRBJ2-2
v_call: TRBV11-3

cdr3_nt: TGCGCCAGCAGCCTCGGACTAGCCACGGGGTACAATGAGCAGTTCTTC
cdr3_aa: CASSLGLATGYNEQFF
d_call: TRBD2
clone_size: .
j_call: TRBJ2-1
v_call: TRBV4-1

cdr3_nt: TGTGCCAGCAGCTTGGGGGCCGGCCGGGAGACCCAGTACTTC
cdr3_aa: CASSLGAGRETQYF
d_call: .
clone_size: .
j_call: TRBJ2-5
v_call: TRBV5-4

cdr3_nt: TGTGCCAGCTCACAACAAAACAGCCGCTCCTCTGGAAACACCATATATTTT
cdr3_aa: CASSQQNSRSSGNTIYF
d_call: .
clone_size: .
j_call: TRBJ1-3
v_call: TRBV18

cdr3_nt: TGCGCCAGCAGCCTACCACTACAAACAGGACTAGCAGAAGCTTTCTTT
cdr3_aa: CASSLPLQTGLAEAFF
d_call: .
clone_size: .
j_call: TRBJ1-1
v_call: TRBV5-1

cdr3_nt: TGTGCCAGCAGTGATAACAGCTATATATCTGGGGCCAACGTCCTGACTTTC
cdr3_aa: CASSDNSYISGANVLTF
d_call: .
clone_size: .
j_call: TRBJ2-6
v_call: TRBV6-1

cdr3_nt: TGTGCCAGCAGGGCAACAGGGGGATCTGGAAACACCATATATTTT
cdr3_aa: CASRATGGSGNTIYF
d_call: TRBD1
clone_size: .
j_call: TRBJ1-3
v_call: TRBV6-5

cdr3_nt: TGTGCCAGCAGCTGGCGGCGGACGGGGTATGACTATGGCTACACCTTC
cdr3_aa: CASSWRRTGYDYGYTF
d_call: .
clone_size: .
j_call: TRBJ1-2
v_call: TRBV5-6

cdr3_nt: TGTGCCAGCAGCCGACTAGCGGTCCAGGGAACCGGGGAGCTGTTTTTT
cdr3_aa: CASSRLAVQGTGELFF
d_call: TRBD2
clone_size: .
j_call: TRBJ2-2
v_call: TRBV7-9

cdr3_nt: TGTGCCAGCAGCCAATCTCCCTTGGGGGGGAGTGAGCAGTTCTTC
cdr3_aa: CASSQSPLGGSEQFF
d_call: TRBD2
clone_size: .
j_call: TRBJ2-1
v_call: TRBV3-1/TRBV3-2

cdr3_nt: TGTGCCAGCAGCTTACAGGGAGGGGGCAATGAGCAGTTCTTC
cdr3_aa: CASSLQGGGNEQFF
d_call: .
clone_size: .
j_call: TRBJ2-1
v_call: TRBV7-9

cdr3_nt: TGTGCCAGCAGTAGCGGTCAGGGGGCCAACTATGGCTACACCTTC
cdr3_aa: CASSSGQGANYGYTF
d_call: TRBD1
clone_size: .
j_call: TRBJ1-2
v_call: TRBV25-1

cdr3_nt: TGTGCCAGCAGCCATGTATTCGGGGGGCGGATTGACGAGCAGTACTTC
cdr3_aa: CASSHVFGGRIDEQYF
d_call: .
clone_size: few
j_call: TRBJ2-7
v_call: TRBV14

cdr3_nt: TGTGCCAGCAGCGCACAGACTAGCGGGGGGGCCCATGAGCAGTTCTTC
cdr3_aa: CASSAQTSGGAHEQFF
d_call: TRBD2
clone_size: .
j_call: TRBJ2-1
v_call: TRBV9

cdr3_nt: TGCGCCAGCAGCTTGGAGCCAGGGCAGTCAGCTCAGCCCCAGCATTTT
cdr3_aa: CASSLEPGQSAQPQHF
d_call: .
clone_size: .
j_call: TRBJ1-5
v_call: TRBV5-1

cdr3_nt: TGCGCCAGCAGCTTGTCCTCCGGGAACAATAATTCACCCCTCCACTTT
cdr3_aa: CASSLSSGNNNSPLHF
d_call: .
clone_size: .
j_call: TRBJ1-6
v_call: TRBV5-1

cdr3_nt: TGTGCCACCGACTCCCCCGGGACAGGGGGCCACGAGCAGTACTTC
cdr3_aa: CATDSPGTGGHEQYF
d_call: TRBD1
clone_size: .
j_call: TRBJ2-7
v_call: TRBV7-9

cdr3_nt: TGTGCCAGCAGTTTTGGGACAGGGATGACTGAAAAACTGTTTTTT
cdr3_aa: CASSFGTGMTEKLFF
d_call: TRBD1
clone_size: .
j_call: TRBJ1-4
v_call: TRBV28

cdr3_nt: TGCGCCAGCAGCGACGCACAGGGTGGCGCTGAAAAACTGTTTTTT
cdr3_aa: CASSDAQGGAEKLFF
d_call: .
clone_size: .
j_call: TRBJ1-4
v_call: TRBV5-1

cdr3_nt: TGTGCCAGCAGCGCGAACTTCAATCAGCCCCAGCATTTT
cdr3_aa: CASSANFNQPQHF
d_call: .
clone_size: .
j_call: TRBJ1-5
v_call: TRBV6-5

cdr3_nt: TGCGCCAGCAGCCCAGGACAGGGCACAGATACGCAGTATTTT
cdr3_aa: CASSPGQGTDTQYF
d_call: TRBD1
clone_size: .
j_call: TRBJ2-3
v_call: TRBV5-1

cdr3_nt: TGTGCCAGTAGTTTGACTAGCGGGAATGCCTACAATGAGCAGTTCTTC
cdr3_aa: CASSLTSGNAYNEQFF
d_call: TRBD2
clone_size: .
j_call: TRBJ2-1
v_call: TRBV19

cdr3_nt: TGTGCCAGCAGCCAAGATCCCAGGAATAACTATGGCTACACCTTC
cdr3_aa: CASSQDPRNNYGYTF
d_call: .
clone_size: .
j_call: TRBJ1-2
v_call: TRBV3-1/TRBV3-2

cdr3_nt: TGTGCCAGCAGTGTTGGACTAGCGGGAGAGCAGTACTTC
cdr3_aa: CASSVGLAGEQYF
d_call: TRBD2
clone_size: .
j_call: TRBJ2-7
v_call: TRBV2

cdr3_nt: TGTGCCAGCAGCGCCCGGGGGGCCTATAATTCACCCCTCCACTTT
cdr3_aa: CASSARGAYNSPLHF
d_call: .
clone_size: .
j_call: TRBJ1-6
v_call: TRBV3-1/TRBV3-2

cdr3_nt: TGTGCCAGCAGCCGAGGGAGTCAACCAGTCTATGGCTACACCTTC
cdr3_aa: CASSRGSQPVYGYTF
d_call: .
clone_size: .
j_call: TRBJ1-2
v_call: TRBV3-1/TRBV3-2

cdr3_nt: TGTGCCAGCAAAAAAGACAGGAACACCGGGGAGCTGTTTTTT
cdr3_aa: CASKKDRNTGELFF
d_call: .
clone_size: .
j_call: TRBJ2-2
v_call: TRBV6-4

cdr3_nt: TGTGCCAGCAGCGTAGAAGGAGGGGATAATTCACCCCTCCACTTT
cdr3_aa: CASSVEGGDNSPLHF
d_call: .
clone_size: .
j_call: TRBJ1-6
v_call: TRBV9

cdr3_nt: TGTGCCAGTAGTATTCCGGGGACGAACACCGGGGAGCTGTTTTTT
cdr3_aa: CASSIPGTNTGELFF
d_call: .
clone_size: .
j_call: TRBJ2-2
v_call: TRBV19

cdr3_nt: TGTGCCAGCATGGCTCCGCCGTCGGATACGCAGTATTTT
cdr3_aa: CASMAPPSDTQYF
d_call: .
clone_size: .
j_call: TRBJ2-3
v_call: TRBV2

cdr3_nt: TGTGCCAGCAGCGCCCAGGGGCGGGAGGGCCTCAGCGAGCAGTACTTC
cdr3_aa: CASSAQGREGLSEQYF
d_call: TRBD2
clone_size: .
j_call: TRBJ2-7
v_call: TRBV2

cdr3_nt: TGTGCCAGCAGTTACCTGGGGGGGACCTACGAGCAGTACTTC
cdr3_aa: CASSYLGGTYEQYF
d_call: TRBD2
clone_size: .
j_call: TRBJ2-7
v_call: TRBV6-2/TRBV6-3

cdr3_nt: TGTGCCAGCAGCTTAATTCGGACTAGCGGGACCCCCAATGAGCAGTTCTTC
cdr3_aa: CASSLIRTSGTPNEQFF
d_call: TRBD2
clone_size: .
j_call: TRBJ2-1
v_call: TRBV11-2

cdr3_nt: TGTGCCAGCAGTGAACGGAGCGGGGGGAGGAATCAGCCCCAGCATTTT
cdr3_aa: CASSERSGGRNQPQHF
d_call: .
clone_size: .
j_call: TRBJ1-5
v_call: TRBV2

cdr3_nt: TGTGCCAGCAGTGAAGGGGGTGCGGGGGAGGAGAATGAAAAACTGTTTTTT
cdr3_aa: CASSEGGAGEENEKLFF
d_call: .
clone_size: .
j_call: TRBJ1-4
v_call: TRBV2

cdr3_nt: TGTGCCAGCGGGGGACAGGGAGTGCTTGGCTACACCTTC
cdr3_aa: CASGGQGVLGYTF
d_call: TRBD1
clone_size: .
j_call: TRBJ1-2
v_call: TRBV6-5

cdr3_nt: TGTGCCAGTAGCCTCAAGTGGGCAGCTAACTATGGCTACACCTTC
cdr3_aa: CASSLKWAANYGYTF
d_call: .
clone_size: few
j_call: TRBJ1-2
v_call: TRBV19

cdr3_nt: TGTGCCAGCAGCCGCAGGGCGACCGGGGGGAACACTGAAGCTTTCTTT
cdr3_aa: CASSRRATGGNTEAFF
d_call: .
clone_size: .
j_call: TRBJ1-1
v_call: TRBV3-1/TRBV3-2

cdr3_nt: TGTGCCAGCAGTCTAGCGGGAGGGCTGGAGACCCAGTACTTC
cdr3_aa: CASSLAGGLETQYF
d_call: TRBD2
clone_size: .
j_call: TRBJ2-5
v_call: TRBV2

cdr3_nt: TGTGCCAGCAGGGGACTAGTCGGTGTAGGCCGACAAACTAGCTACGAGCAGTACTTC
cdr3_aa: CASRGLVGVGRQTSYEQYF
d_call: TRBD2
clone_size: few
j_call: TRBJ2-7
v_call: TRBV28

cdr3_nt: TGTGCCAGCAGCGTAGGCGGCGGGATTTCCTACAATGAGCAGTTCTTC
cdr3_aa: CASSVGGGISYNEQFF
d_call: .
clone_size: .
j_call: TRBJ2-1
v_call: TRBV9